A selection of T cell receptor beta chains follows, all from one sample in a study of identical twins. TCRdb passed the 5' RACE reads through MiXCR, listing each CDR3 protein once. Of about 500,000 distinct CDR3 sequences listed, more than 13% were seen once; the top ten hold about 1%. These data are also associated with another study on yellow fever vaccine responses in identical twins.

The sample was CD4+ T cells sorted from blood. The source is a woman in her late teens or twenties in good health. The CDR3 runs from the conserved cysteine through the conserved F or W. Each record gives: D gene, J gene, V gene, clone size, CDR3 protein, CDR3 DNA. A D gene is named only where the DNA matches it firmly. Size is stated for part of the rows, as once, few or many counts, or as a class when the clone is expanded.

TRBD2 | TRBJ2-1 | TRBV6-1 | . | CASSTQAGGSRNEQFF | TGTGCCAGCAGCACCCAGGCGGGGGGCTCGAGGAATGAGCAGTTCTTC
. | TRBJ1-5 | TRBV5-1 | many | CASSLGGGNQPQHF | TGCGCCAGCAGCTTGGGAGGGGGCAATCAGCCCCAGCATTTT
. | TRBJ2-5 | TRBV20-1 | . | CSAQRGGETQYF | TGCAGTGCTCAAAGAGGGGGAGAGACCCAGTACTTC
TRBD1 | TRBJ2-2 | TRBV7-8 | . | CASSIWTGNTGELFF | TGTGCCAGCAGCATCTGGACAGGGAACACCGGGGAGCTGTTTTTT
. | TRBJ2-7 | TRBV28 | . | CASSPLGVGSYEQYF | TGTGCCAGCAGTCCCTTAGGCGTGGGCTCCTACGAGCAGTACTTC
TRBD1 | TRBJ2-1 | TRBV29-1 | many | CSANRDRGYNEQFF | TGCAGCGCTAACCGGGACAGGGGTTACAATGAGCAGTTCTTC
TRBD1 | TRBJ2-3 | TRBV3-1 | . | CASSRDRVDSTDTQYF | TGTGCCAGCAGCCGGGACAGGGTAGATAGCACAGATACGCAGTATTTT
TRBD2 | TRBJ2-7 | TRBV5-4 | . | CASSQGLAGKAGEQYF | TGTGCCAGCAGCCAAGGACTAGCGGGGAAGGCGGGCGAGCAGTACTTC
TRBD1 | TRBJ2-3 | TRBV19 | . | CASRDRSTDTQYF | TGTGCCAGCAGGGACAGGTCCACAGATACGCAGTATTTT
. | TRBJ1-5 | TRBV7-8 | few | CASSTGTYLNQPQHF | TGTGCCAGCAGCACCGGGACTTACCTAAATCAGCCCCAGCATTTT
. | TRBJ2-3 | TRBV2 | few | CASSDNMQGSTDTQYF | TGTGCCAGCAGTGATAACATGCAGGGATCCACAGATACGCAGTATTTT
. | TRBJ2-5 | TRBV20-1 | . | CSASVLRTETQYF | TGCAGTGCTAGTGTTCTCAGGACGGAGACCCAGTACTTC
. | TRBJ2-6 | TRBV12-3/TRBV12-4 | many | CASHKTGSGANVLTF | TGTGCCAGCCACAAAACAGGGTCTGGGGCCAACGTCCTGACTTTC
TRBD2 | TRBJ2-1 | TRBV20-1 | few | CSANPSLQRELANEQFF | TGCAGTGCTAATCCCTCCCTCCAGCGGGAGTTGGCCAATGAGCAGTTCTTC
TRBD1 | TRBJ2-7 | TRBV6-2/TRBV6-3 | few | CASTPPGTGGDYEQYF | TGTGCCAGCACCCCCCCGGGGACAGGGGGGGACTACGAGCAGTACTTC
TRBD1 | TRBJ1-6 | TRBV7-8 | . | CASTMGQEYSPLHF | TGTGCCAGCACCATGGGACAGGAGTACTCACCCCTCCACTTT
TRBD1 | TRBJ2-7 | TRBV5-1 | many | CASTPRQGGYEQYF | TGCGCCAGTACGCCCCGACAGGGCGGCTACGAGCAGTACTTC
TRBD1 | TRBJ2-1 | TRBV3-1 | few | CASTQGAILEQFF | TGTGCCAGCACCCAGGGGGCCATACTTGAGCAGTTCTTC
. | TRBJ2-2 | TRBV27 | . | CASSLPGAANTGELFF | TGTGCCAGCAGTTTACCAGGGGCCGCGAACACCGGGGAGCTGTTTTTT
. | TRBJ2-5 | TRBV5-6 | few | CASSLYGRASLETQYF | TGTGCCAGCAGCTTGTACGGCAGGGCTTCCTTGGAGACCCAGTACTTC
TRBD1 | TRBJ2-5 | TRBV27 | . | CASSFRQGAQGETQYF | TGTGCCAGCAGTTTTAGACAGGGGGCGCAGGGGGAGACCCAGTACTTC
. | TRBJ2-5 | TRBV20-1 | many | CSARVRETQYF | TGCAGTGCTAGAGTAAGGGAGACCCAGTACTTC
. | TRBJ2-5 | TRBV12-3/TRBV12-4 | few | CASTTSSGTRYQETQYF | TGTGCCAGCACCACAAGCTCCGGGACACGGTACCAAGAGACCCAGTACTTC
. | TRBJ2-1 | TRBV7-9 | . | CASSPIDYNEQFF | TGTGCCAGCAGCCCAATTGACTACAATGAGCAGTTCTTC
. | TRBJ2-7 | TRBV2 | . | CASSGVQASSYEQYF | TGTGCCAGCAGCGGGGTACAGGCGAGCTCCTACGAGCAGTACTTC
TRBD1 | TRBJ1-2 | TRBV20-1 | . | CSARGQGSGYTF | TGCAGTGCTAGAGGACAGGGTTCTGGCTACACCTTC
TRBD1 | TRBJ2-2 | TRBV6-2/TRBV6-3 | many | CASSLQGDTGELFF | TGTGCCAGCAGTTTACAGGGGGACACCGGGGAGCTGTTTTTT
. | TRBJ2-2 | TRBV4-1 | . | CASSQGERVEVGELFF | TGCGCCAGCAGCCAGGGAGAAAGGGTTGAGGTCGGGGAGCTGTTTTTT
. | TRBJ2-7 | TRBV12-3/TRBV12-4 | . | CASSARDGAYEQYF | TGTGCCAGCAGCGCCCGGGACGGAGCCTACGAGCAGTACTTC
TRBD2 | TRBJ2-5 | TRBV5-1 | . | CASSWGTSGRGSQETQYF | TGCGCCAGCAGCTGGGGGACTAGCGGGAGGGGCTCCCAAGAGACCCAGTACTTC
. | TRBJ1-1 | TRBV4-2 | few | CASSQERRDTKAFF | TGTGCCAGCAGCCAAGAGAGACGGGACACAAAAGCTTTCTTT
. | TRBJ1-2 | TRBV3-1 | few | CASSQGPNYGYTF | TGTGCCAGCAGCCAAGGGCCGAACTATGGCTACACCTTC
. | TRBJ2-2 | TRBV20-1 | . | CSATQGPGELFF | TGCAGTGCAACACAGGGTCCCGGGGAGCTGTTTTTT
. | TRBJ1-3 | TRBV5-1 | few | CASSLGRRIGNTIYF | TGCGCCAGCAGCTTGGGAAGGAGGATTGGAAACACCATATATTTT
. | TRBJ2-7 | TRBV9 | few | CASNKEPSSYEQYF | TGTGCCAGCAATAAGGAGCCAAGCTCCTACGAGCAGTACTTC
. | TRBJ2-3 | TRBV28 | . | CASSWQTSTDTQYF | TGTGCCAGCAGTTGGCAGACTAGCACAGATACGCAGTATTTT
. | TRBJ2-7 | TRBV6-5 | . | CASSSIRDKKGNEQYF | TGTGCCAGCAGTTCTATCCGGGACAAAAAAGGAAACGAGCAGTACTTC
. | TRBJ2-3 | TRBV9 | few | CASSFGISSADTQYF | TGTGCCAGCTCTTTTGGAATTAGTAGCGCAGATACGCAGTATTTT
. | TRBJ2-7 | TRBV24-1 | . | CATSDNSYEQYF | TGTGCCACCAGTGATAACTCATACGAGCAGTACTTC
. | TRBJ2-5 | TRBV3-1 | few | CASSRDLTPQETQYF | TGTGCCAGCAGCCGGGACTTAACGCCCCAAGAGACCCAGTACTTC
TRBD2 | TRBJ2-1 | TRBV12-3/TRBV12-4 | . | CASRTSGGINEQFF | TGTGCCAGCAGAACCAGCGGGGGAATCAATGAGCAGTTCTTC
. | TRBJ1-5 | TRBV20-1 | few | CSAQPGGNQPQHF | TGCAGTGCCCAACCGGGGGGAAATCAGCCCCAGCATTTT
. | TRBJ2-5 | TRBV24-1 | few | CATSGEGNQETQYF | TGTGCCACCAGTGGTGAGGGTAACCAAGAGACCCAGTACTTC
. | TRBJ1-2 | TRBV7-3 | . | CASSPNPGGYGYTF | TGTGCCAGCAGCCCGAATCCTGGTGGCTATGGCTACACCTTC